One sample yielded the 7 T cell receptor beta chains listed below, sequenced in a study of graft-versus-host responses after intestinal transplantation (dated by TCRdb to about 2021). Sample time point, as interpreted from the label and publication: cells obtained before transplantation from donor or recipient. Library preparation used the immunoSEQ multiplex PCR assay. What TCRdb holds here is the immuneACCESS table cut down to in-frame rearrangements. Part of the clones is not present; checked against another copy, under half of the missing clones reflect an unresolved V gene, and the others are unexplained. The sample table records over 65,000 clones; 80% to 95% of these occur just once. About 7.3% of the sample lies in the top ten. No cognate antigen is known for these TCRs. The sequences come from unstimulated CD8+ T cells sorted from spleen or lymph node cells, collected before transplant. The source is a human donor who was the organ donor for an intestinal transplant.

This chain uses TRBV4-1 with TRBJ2-6, with 9 bases that match TRBD2. The CDR3 runs to 18 residues. Germline V lookup: CDR1 MGHRA, CDR2 YSYEKL. The V and J ends lost 2 bases and 0 bases, in that order; junction bases with no gene match: 5. As DNA, the CDR3 is TGCGCCAGCAGCCAATCCGGGACTAGCATCTCTGGGGCCAACGTCCTGACTTTC. Encoded protein: CASSQSGTSISGANVLTF.

V gene TRBV9 combines with J gene TRBJ2-2; 9 bases line up with TRBD2. The CDR3 contains 15 residues. CDR1 is SGDLS, CDR2 YYNGEE, per germline. V was clipped by 5 bases and J by 5 bases; unmatched bases: 7. Here the CDR3 DNA reads TGTGCCAGCAGTGGCGGGACTAGCTGGACCGGGGAGCTGTTTTTT. Protein sequence: CASSGGTSWTGELFF. Drawing the rest from reference TRBV9 and TRBJ2-2, the complete variable domain is DSGVTQTPKHLITATGQRVTLRCSPRSGDLSVYWYQQSLDQGLQFLIQYYNGEERAKGNILERFSAQQFPDLHSELNLSSLELGDSALYFCASSGGTSWTGELFFGEGSRLTVL.

J is TRBJ1-1 and V is TRBV7-9; no reliable D call. V lost 5 bases and J 4 bases, leaving 8 bases between the germline ends. This CDR3 comprises 12 residues. In germline, CDR1 is SEHNR, CDR2 FQNEAQ (reference sequence). The CDR3 nucleotides are TGTGCCAGCAGCGGTCTTGGCACTGAAGCTTTCTTT. Translating gives CASSGLGTEAFF.

CDR3 in DNA: TGTGCCAGCAGCTTAATTTGGGACACTGAAGCTTTCTTT. Amino acids: CASSLIWDTEAFF. V usage is TRBV7-3 and J usage is TRBJ1-1; D gene uncertain. The CDR3 runs to 13 residues. Trimming pared 1 base from V and 3 bases from J, leaving 6 bases between. CDR1 SGHTA and CDR2 FQGTGA come from the germline V gene.

The chain carries TRBV25-1 and TRBJ1-1; tentatively, D is TRBD1 (5 bases). The CDR3 is 13 residues long. Per germline, CDR1 MGHDK and CDR2 SYGVNS. Trimming stripped 4 bases from V and 13 bases from J, with 19 bases between. The chain's CDR3 is CASSAPWGVEGFF. In DNA form, the CDR3 reads TGTGCCAGCAGTGCCCCCTGGGGGGTGGAGGGTTTCTTT.

The chain is built from TRBV12-5 and TRBJ2-1, with 9 bases lining up with TRBD2. Looked up from germline, CDR1 is LGHNT and CDR2 is FRNRAP. This CDR3 is 15 amino acids long. With 0 bases clipped from V and 3 bases from J, the junction kept 0 bases outside the gene matches. CDR3 nucleotides: TGTGCTAGTGGTTTGGTTAGCGGGAGCTACAATGAGCAGTTCTTC. Amino acid sequence: CASGLVSGSYNEQFF.

In its sample, this clone was seen a few times. This sequence joins TRBV7-9 and TRBJ2-1; D gene uncertain. Trimming removed 2 bases from V and 6 bases from J, with 8 bases in between. There are 13 residues in the CDR3. Germline assignment: CDR1 SEHNR and CDR2 FQNEAQ (reference sequence). CDR3 nucleotides: TGTGCCAGCAGCTTAAGTCAGGTCAATGAGCAGTTCTTC. Translation: CASSLSQVNEQFF.